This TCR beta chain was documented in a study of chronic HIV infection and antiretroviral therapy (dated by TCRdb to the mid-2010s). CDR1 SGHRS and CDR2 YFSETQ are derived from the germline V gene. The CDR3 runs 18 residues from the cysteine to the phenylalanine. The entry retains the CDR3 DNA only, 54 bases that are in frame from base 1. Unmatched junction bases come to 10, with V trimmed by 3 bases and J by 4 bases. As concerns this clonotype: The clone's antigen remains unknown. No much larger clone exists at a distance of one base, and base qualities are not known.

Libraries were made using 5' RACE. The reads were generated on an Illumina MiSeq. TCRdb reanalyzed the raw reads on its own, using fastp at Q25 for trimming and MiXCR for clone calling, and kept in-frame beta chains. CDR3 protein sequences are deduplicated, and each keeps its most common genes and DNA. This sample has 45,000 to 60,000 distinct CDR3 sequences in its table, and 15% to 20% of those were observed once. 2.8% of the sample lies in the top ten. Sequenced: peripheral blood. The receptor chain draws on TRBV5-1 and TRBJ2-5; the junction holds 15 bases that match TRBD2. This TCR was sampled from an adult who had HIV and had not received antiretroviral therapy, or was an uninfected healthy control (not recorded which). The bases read TGCGCCAGCAGCTGGGGACTAGCGGGAGGAATTCAGGGAGAGACCCAGTACTTC. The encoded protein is CASSWGLAGGIQGETQYF.